Listed below are T cell receptor beta chains from one sample, sequenced in a study of blood T cell repertoires in COVID-19. Sequencing used immunoSEQ multiplex PCR; TCRdb keeps in-frame clones, though not all of them. Of 120,000 or so clones in the sample, around 83% were seen once. The sample was peripheral blood. The receptors were sampled from a man older than 75 with active or convalescent COVID-19. CDR3s include the opening cysteine and the closing phenylalanine or tryptophan. The D gene is left open where the match is weak. The size entry is marked missing in some rows and otherwise reads once, few, many or a size class.

J gene | V gene | D gene | clone size | CDR3 protein | CDR3 DNA
TRBJ1-1 | TRBV4-1 | - | - | CASSQAYRADTEAFF | TGCGCCAGCAGCCAAGCGTACAGGGCGGACACTGAAGCTTTCTTT
TRBJ1-4 | TRBV9 | - | once | CASRPGRLAGEKLFF | TGTGCCAGCAGACCAGGGAGGCTTGCGGGAGAAAAACTGTTTTTT
TRBJ2-7 | TRBV19 | TRBD1 | - | CASKLDRGYEQYF | TGTGCCAGTAAACTCGACAGGGGCTACGAGCAGTACTTC
TRBJ1-5 | TRBV27 | - | - | CASSLAFTGQPQHF | TGTGCCAGCAGCCTAGCTTTTACAGGGCAGCCCCAGCATTTT
TRBJ1-5 | TRBV24-1 | - | - | CATSDSGGRSQHF | TGTGCCACCAGTGACTCCGGGGGGAGGTCCCAGCATTTT
TRBJ1-5 | TRBV4-1 | - | - | CASSRGLRVDQPQHF | TGCGCCAGCAGTCGAGGACTAAGGGTCGATCAGCCCCAGCATTTT
TRBJ1-2 | TRBV6-2/TRBV6-3 | - | - | CASSSTNSYGYTF | TGTGCCAGCAGTTCGACAAATTCTTATGGCTACACCTTC
TRBJ1-4 | TRBV13 | - | - | CASRAGAAEKLFF | TGTGCCAGCAGGGCGGGGGCCGCCGAAAAACTGTTTTTT
TRBJ2-3 | TRBV9 | TRBD2 | - | CASSVAGGGSDTQYF | TGTGCCAGCAGCGTAGCTGGCGGGGGTTCAGATACGCAGTATTTT
TRBJ2-5 | TRBV9 | TRBD2 | - | CASSPPGGETQYF | TGTGCCAGCAGCCCCCCCGGGGGGGAGACCCAGTACTTC
TRBJ1-4 | TRBV30 | - | - | CAWSWTALNEKLFF | TGTGCCTGGTCTTGGACAGCCCTTAATGAAAAACTGTTTTTT
TRBJ1-2 | TRBV19 | TRBD1 | - | CASGDRGGDYGYTF | TGTGCCAGTGGGGACAGGGGAGGGGACTATGGCTACACCTTC
TRBJ2-1 | TRBV7-6 | TRBD1 | - | CASSPGVDRGQDEQFF | TGTGCCAGCAGCCCAGGGGTGGACAGGGGGCAGGATGAGCAGTTCTTC
TRBJ2-3 | TRBV6-6 | TRBD2 | - | CASSRRGAGGTDTQYF | TGTGCCAGCAGCCGGCGGGGTGCGGGGGGGACAGATACGCAGTATTTT
TRBJ2-3 | TRBV11-3 | - | - | CASSQQYTDTQYF | TGTGCCAGCAGCCAACAATACACAGATACGCAGTATTTT
TRBJ2-3 | TRBV28 | TRBD1 | - | CASSFRDRGLRDTQYF | TGTGCCAGCAGCTTCCGGGACAGGGGGCTACGCGATACGCAGTATTTT
TRBJ1-6 | TRBV6-5 | TRBD1 | - | CASDPGQGFSPLHF | TGTGCCAGCGACCCGGGACAGGGATTTTCACCCCTCCACTTT
TRBJ1-2 | TRBV6-2/TRBV6-3 | - | once | CASSYVGYGYTF | TGTGCCAGCAGTTACGTCGGGTATGGCTACACCTTC
TRBJ1-1 | TRBV3-1/TRBV3-2 | - | few | CASSQVGQTGEAFF | TGTGCCAGCAGCCAAGTAGGACAGACGGGTGAAGCTTTCTTT
TRBJ2-2 | TRBV14 | - | few | CASSPSVIAGELFF | TGTGCCAGCAGCCCTTCGGTTATAGCCGGGGAGCTGTTTTTT
TRBJ2-7 | TRBV6-5 | TRBD1 | - | CASSYSLGQGAYEQYF | TGTGCCAGCAGTTACAGTTTGGGACAGGGGGCCTACGAGCAGTACTTC
TRBJ2-5 | TRBV5-6 | - | few | CASSLPQETQYF | TGTGCCAGCAGCTTGCCGCAGGAGACCCAGTACTTC
TRBJ1-5 | TRBV28 | - | - | CASSSGAGQGNQPQHF | TGTGCCAGCAGTTCCGGAGCGGGGCAGGGAAATCAGCCCCAGCATTTT
TRBJ2-4 | TRBV30 | TRBD2 | - | CAVRGGWNIQYF | TGTGCCGTACGGGGAGGGTGGAACATTCAGTACTTC
TRBJ2-1 | TRBV4-3 | TRBD2 | - | CASSIRLAGSYNEQFF | TGCGCCAGCAGCATCCGACTAGCGGGCTCCTACAATGAGCAGTTCTTC
TRBJ2-1 | TRBV27 | - | - | CASAFNRETYNEQFF | TGTGCCAGCGCCTTTAACAGGGAGACCTACAATGAGCAGTTCTTC
TRBJ1-2 | TRBV6-5 | - | - | CASSYPGGGSYGYTF | TGTGCCAGCTCTTACCCGGGGGGCGGGAGCTATGGCTACACCTTC
TRBJ1-2 | TRBV6-2/TRBV6-3 | TRBD1 | - | CASSPGDRPNYGYTF | TGTGCCAGCAGTCCAGGGGACAGACCTAACTATGGCTACACCTTC
TRBJ1-1 | TRBV7-9 | - | - | CASVGEGPRNTEAFF | TGTGCCAGCGTTGGGGAGGGGCCCAGGAACACTGAAGCTTTCTTT
TRBJ1-6 | TRBV7-8 | TRBD1 | - | CASSLAERGPSPLHF | TGTGCCAGCAGCTTAGCGGAAAGGGGGCCTTCACCCCTCCACTTT
TRBJ2-1 | TRBV6-6 | TRBD2 | - | CASSPLSGGTNNEQFF | TGTGCCAGCAGTCCCCTAAGCGGGGGGACCAACAATGAGCAGTTCTTC
TRBJ1-1 | TRBV3-1/TRBV3-2 | - | once | CASSPTGNEAFF | TGTGCCAGCAGCCCAACAGGGAATGAAGCTTTCTTT
TRBJ2-1 | TRBV7-6 | - | - | CASTGGSSYNEQFF | TGTGCCAGTACCGGGGGTAGCTCCTACAATGAGCAGTTCTTC
TRBJ1-6 | TRBV7-2 | - | few | CASSFEASYNSPLHF | TGTGCCAGCAGCTTTGAGGCTTCCTATAATTCACCCCTCCACTTT
TRBJ2-3 | TRBV20-1 | - | - | CSASRDTQYF | TGCAGTGCTAGCAGAGATACGCAGTATTTT
TRBJ2-3 | TRBV24-1 | - | - | CATGLASTDTQYF | TGTGCCACCGGCCTAGCGTCCACAGATACGCAGTATTTT
TRBJ1-3 | TRBV29-1 | - | - | CSVEAGATIYF | TGCAGCGTTGAGGCGGGGGCCACCATATATTTT
TRBJ2-1 | TRBV6-5 | - | - | CASRGGISYNEQFF | TGTGCCAGCAGGGGCGGGATCTCCTACAATGAGCAGTTCTTC
TRBJ2-5 | TRBV7-2 | TRBD2 | - | CASSLVGREEETQYF | TGTGCCAGCAGCTTAGTTGGTCGGGAGGAAGAGACCCAGTACTTC
TRBJ2-3 | TRBV5-1 | TRBD2 | - | CASSSGERGPTDTQYF | TGCGCCAGCAGCTCGGGAGAGCGGGGCCCCACAGATACGCAGTATTTT
TRBJ2-7 | TRBV5-1 | - | - | CASSLVADLSYEQYF | TGCGCCAGCAGCTTGGTAGCTGATCTATCCTACGAGCAGTACTTC
TRBJ1-5 | TRBV7-2 | TRBD1 | - | CASSLTGGDQPQHF | TGTGCCAGCAGCCTAACAGGGGGCGATCAGCCCCAGCATTTT
TRBJ1-5 | TRBV18 | - | - | CASSPTREEPQHF | TGTGCCAGCTCACCAACCAGGGAGGAGCCCCAGCATTTT
TRBJ2-5 | TRBV7-2 | TRBD2 | once | CASSAAGTSGVPETQYF | TGTGCCAGCAGCGCCGCCGGGACTAGCGGGGTTCCAGAGACCCAGTACTTC
TRBJ1-1 | TRBV27 | TRBD1 | - | CASRTGQGQGEAFF | TGTGCCAGCCGTACGGGACAGGGTCAGGGGGAAGCTTTCTTT
TRBJ2-2 | TRBV11-1 | TRBD1 | few | CASSPTGTANTGELFF | TGTGCCAGCAGCCCCACCGGGACAGCGAACACCGGGGAGCTGTTTTTT
TRBJ2-1 | TRBV21-1 | - | - | CASSKNVRASVVPSSYNEQFF | TGTGCCAGCAGCAAAAACGTTAGGGCTAGCGTCGTTCCCAGCTCCTACAATGAGCAGTTCTTC
TRBJ2-3 | TRBV15 | - | - | CATSRFGQPNNLQYF | TGTGCCACCAGCAGATTCGGACAGCCTAACAATCTCCAGTATTTT
TRBJ1-4 | TRBV10-3 | - | - | CAISPTGLNEKLFF | TGTGCCATCAGCCCCACGGGGTTAAATGAAAAACTGTTTTTT
TRBJ1-1 | TRBV19 | - | - | CASSQTKARRAFF | TGTGCCAGTAGTCAGACAAAAGCCCGCAGAGCTTTCTTT
TRBJ2-3 | TRBV7-9 | - | - | CASWGSGISSTDTQYF | TGTGCCAGCTGGGGAAGCGGAATATCCAGCACAGATACGCAGTATTTT